The 11 T cell receptor beta chains below come from one sample, sequenced in a study of beta chain features in type 1 diabetes. Expressed TCRB transcripts were sequenced, since all the RNA that had been isolated was reverse transcribed. Profiling relied on immunoSEQ multiplex PCR, and the TCRdb table lists in-frame clones only, not all of them. The table has roughly 500,000 clones, over 10% seen once. Specimen: naive CD4+ T cells from blood. All receptors derive from a woman aged 18-35 years in good health.

The table lists this clone with a few counts. The rearrangement joins TRBV7-8 to TRBJ1-4; unclear D gene. The CDR3 covers 15 residues. Trimming took off 1 base at V and 0 bases at J, with 6 bases between the two ends. The germline V gene encodes CDR1 SGHVS and CDR2 FQNEAQ. For the CDR3, the DNA is TGTGCCAGCAGCTTAGTGGCAACAACTAATGAAAAACTGTTTTTT. Amino acid sequence: CASSLVATTNEKLFF.

In this sample, this clone turned up a few times. V and J are TRBV7-2 and TRBJ1-1; D gene uncertain. Trimming removed 3 bases from V and 8 bases from J, with 10 bases in between. The CDR3 length is 12 residues. Germline CDR1 is SGHTA and CDR2 is FQGNSA. The CDR3 is CASSFSGQEAFF. CDR3 sequence (DNA): TGTGCCAGCAGCTTTTCTGGCCAGGAAGCTTTCTTT.

This clone has more than one count but fewer than ten. The chain recombines TRBV9 with TRBJ2-7, with 8 bases aligning to TRBD2. The CDR3 is 14 amino acids. Germline assignment: CDR1 SGDLS and CDR2 YYNGEE. J gave up 5 bases and V 1 base, and 5 bases lay outside the gene matches. The CDR3 here is CASSVSGRRDEQYF. Written as DNA, the CDR3 is TGTGCCAGCAGCGTAAGCGGGAGACGCGACGAGCAGTACTTC.

This clone was recorded once. For the CDR3, the DNA is TGTGCCAGCAGCTTAAATCCCGGGACTAGCGGGACGAATGAGCAGTTCTTC. This sequence encodes CASSLNPGTSGTNEQFF. The V call is TRBV7-3, the J call TRBJ2-1; 13 bases line up with TRBD2. Trimming at V came to 1 base and at J to 7 bases, leaving 7 bases not matched to a gene. In germline, CDR1 is SGHTA, CDR2 FQGTGA. This CDR3 is built from 17 residues.

Only a few counts were recorded for this clone. V usage is TRBV7-2 and J usage is TRBJ2-7, with D tentatively TRBD1 (5 bases). Trimming shortened V by 3 bases and J by 0 bases, and 9 bases separated the two germline ends. Looked up from germline, CDR1 is SGHTA and CDR2 is FQGNSA. The CDR3 length is 14 residues. The CDR3 sequence is CASSLQGYSYEQYV. The CDR3 DNA sequence: TGTGCCAGCAGCTTGCAGGGATACTCCTACGAGCAGTACGTC.

This clone has just a few counts. Other nucleotide sequences from this sample produce the same CDR3. The chain uses TRBV5-1 and TRBJ2-5; D is unclear. CDR3 length: 11 amino acids. V shed 5 bases and J shed 4 bases, with 6 bases lying between them. The germline gives CDR1 SGHRS, CDR2 YFSETQ. CDR3 coding DNA: TGCGCCAGCAGTCTTTCAGAGACCCAGTACTTC. Amino acid sequence: CASSLSETQYF.

This clone turned up a few times. V usage is TRBV19 and J usage is TRBJ1-4, with D unresolved. V gave up 3 bases and J gave up 10 bases, with 6 bases separating them. Germline V gives CDR1 LNHDA, CDR2 SQIVND (reference sequence). The CDR3 has 11 residues. The DNA of the CDR3 is TGTGCCAGTAGTATTGAGGGAAAACTGTTTTTT. Its translation: CASSIEGKLFF.

Remarks on this clone: Within the sample, other DNA sequences also encode this same CDR3. This chain connects TRBV5-1 to TRBJ2-2; 8 bases line up with TRBD2. With 5 bases clipped from V and 1 base from J, the junction kept 1 base outside the gene matches. The CDR3 totals 14 residues. The germline gives CDR1 SGHRS, CDR2 YFSETQ. As DNA, the CDR3 is TGCGCCAGCAGTACTAGCGGGAACACCGGGGAGCTGTTTTTT. Its protein is CASSTSGNTGELFF.

This clone was seen more than once but under ten times. This chain connects TRBV7-8 to TRBJ1-2, with no clear D. The CDR3 is 13 residues long. Germline CDR1 reads SGHVS; CDR2 reads FQNEAQ. V was clipped by 6 bases and J by 4 bases, with 12 bases between them. The CDR3 here is CASSSWGSYGYTF. CDR3 coding DNA: TGTGCCAGCAGTTCCTGGGGAAGCTATGGCTACACCTTC.

The chain employs TRBV4-1 and TRBJ1-2; TRBD1 is a possible D gene (6 bases). Per germline, CDR1 MGHRA and CDR2 YSYEKL. The CDR3 length is 18 residues. The V and J ends lost 1 base and 0 bases respectively, with 18 bases between them. Here the CDR3 reads CASSQGRQGPTANYGYTF. In DNA, the CDR3 is TGCGCCAGCAGCCAAGGGCGGCAGGGGCCTACAGCTAACTATGGCTACACCTTC.

The genes are TRBV7-2 and TRBJ2-1, with D perhaps TRBD1 (6 bases). V lost 5 bases and J lost 0, with 11 bases in between. The germline V gene has CDR1 SGHTA and CDR2 FQGNSA. CDR3 length: 15 amino acids. CDR3 in DNA: TGTGCCAGCAGCATGGCAGGGGTCTCCTACAATGAGCAGTTCTTC. Residues: CASSMAGVSYNEQFF.